The rows below give T cell receptor beta chains drawn from one sample of a study of OX40 agonist ivuxolimab in advanced cancers. The method was immunoSEQ multiplex PCR; TCRdb's version includes in-frame clones alone and lacks a portion of them. The sample has approximately 70,000 clones; around nine tenths are singletons. Sequenced material: CD4+ or CD8+ T cells sorted from blood, taken in a trial of the OX40 agonist ivuxolimab. Receptor source: an adult with an advanced solid tumor such as melanoma, head and neck, liver or kidney cancer. Both conserved end residues are part of each CDR3. Fields, in order: J gene, CDR3 length, clone size, D gene, V gene, CDR3 DNA, CDR3 protein. D genes are given only for firm matches. Only some rows state a clone size, as once, few, many or a class for expanded clones.

>TRBJ2-1|17|NA|NA|TRBV28
TGTGCCAGCAGTCCACTGCGGTCCGTGGGTTCCTACAATGAGCAGTTCTTC
CASSPLRSVGSYNEQFF
>TRBJ2-7|15|NA|TRBD1|TRBV27
TGTGCCAGCAGTGCACACTTTGACAGGGGAGGCGAGCAGTACTTC
CASSAHFDRGGEQYF
>TRBJ1-1|13|few|NA|TRBV10-3
TGTGCCATCAGTGAGTCGGCGGGGGGTGAAGCTTTCTTT
CAISESAGGEAFF
>TRBJ1-1|14|NA|TRBD1|TRBV28
TGTGCCAGCAGTTTCCTCCTTCGGACAGGGCGGGCTTTCTTT
CASSFLLRTGRAFF
>TRBJ2-5|14|NA|TRBD2|TRBV7-8
TGTGCCAGCAGCTTCGGCGGGAGGGGGGAGACCCAGTACTTC
CASSFGGRGETQYF
>TRBJ2-5|15|NA|NA|TRBV28
TGTGCCAGCAGGGAATGGGGCAGTTACCAAGAGACCCAGTACTTC
CASREWGSYQETQYF
>TRBJ2-1|12|NA|NA|TRBV7-2
TGTGCCAGCAGCAGTGGAGGCAGCGGGCAGTTCTTC
CASSSGGSGQFF
>TRBJ2-1|16|NA|TRBD2|TRBV27
TGTGCCAGCAGTTTGTCTAGCGGGAAAACCTACAATGAGCAGTTCTTC
CASSLSSGKTYNEQFF
>TRBJ2-1|16|NA|NA|TRBV10-3
TGTGCCATCGGGGAGGCTGGAGGGGGGCTCTACAATGAGCAGTTCTTC
CAIGEAGGGLYNEQFF
>TRBJ2-7|12|NA|NA|TRBV7-3
TGTGCCAGCAGCCACGACGGGTACGAGCAGTACTTC
CASSHDGYEQYF
>TRBJ2-1|14|NA|TRBD2|TRBV7-3
TGTGCCAGCAGCTTAGGGACTAGCGGCGACGAGCAGTTCTTC
CASSLGTSGDEQFF
>TRBJ2-7|14|NA|NA|TRBV15
TGTGCCACCAGCAGACGCACAGGTGCGTACGAGCAGTACTTC
CATSRRTGAYEQYF
>TRBJ1-2|15|NA|NA|TRBV6-5
TGTGCCAGCAGCCTATTAGTGGGGGGCGGGTATGGCTACACCTTC
CASSLLVGGGYGYTF
>TRBJ2-7|14|NA|TRBD1|TRBV6-1
TGTGCCAGCAGTGAGGGGACAGCTACCTACGAGCAGTACTTC
CASSEGTATYEQYF
>TRBJ2-1|18|NA|NA|TRBV4-3
TGCGCCAGCAGCCAAGATAGCCCCCCCCTGAGCTCCTACAATGAGCAGTTCTTC
CASSQDSPPLSSYNEQFF
>TRBJ2-5|15|NA|NA|TRBV6-6
TGTGCCAGCAGTTTTAACGGTGGAGTCCAAGAGACCCAGTACTTC
CASSFNGGVQETQYF
>TRBJ1-3|15|NA|NA|TRBV4-1
TGCGCCAGCAGCGACCAGGTAAACTCTGGAAACACCATATATTTT
CASSDQVNSGNTIYF
>TRBJ1-2|13|NA|NA|TRBV19
TGTGCCAGTAGTATGCAGGGAGGCTATGGCTACACCTTC
CASSMQGGYGYTF
>TRBJ2-4|15|few|NA|TRBV6-6
TGTGCCAGCTCTGGACTTGGATCCTACAAAAACATTCAGTACTTC
CASSGLGSYKNIQYF
>TRBJ2-7|11|NA|NA|TRBV7-9
TGTGCCAGCAGCCCTTCCTACGAGCAGTACTTC
CASSPSYEQYF
>TRBJ1-1|15|NA|NA|TRBV19
TGTGCCAGTAGTATCGGGACTCGCTCAAACACTGAAGCTTTCTTT
CASSIGTRSNTEAFF
>TRBJ1-2|15|NA|NA|TRBV9
TGTGCCAGCTCGAGACAGGAATTGGGTTTGGATGGCTACACCTTC
CASSRQELGLDGYTF
>TRBJ2-1|15|NA|TRBD2|TRBV7-3
TGTGCCAGCAGCCCTCACGGGGGGTACTACAATGAGCAGTTCTTC
CASSPHGGYYNEQFF
>TRBJ1-1|14|NA|NA|TRBV21-1
TGTGCCACCGTGACCCAACAGGGACGGACTGAAGCTTTCTTT
CATVTQQGRTEAFF
>TRBJ2-7|14|NA|NA|TRBV7-2
TGTGCCAGCAGCTTAAAACCTGAGGGGAACGAGCAGTACTTC
CASSLKPEGNEQYF
>TRBJ2-7|15|NA|TRBD2|TRBV11-2
TGTGCCAGCAGTTGGAGCGGGGGGCCCTCCTACGAGCAGTACTTC
CASSWSGGPSYEQYF
>TRBJ1-4|16|NA|TRBD1|TRBV7-9
TGTGCCAGCAGCTGGTCGACAGGGTTAGAGGGTGAAAAACTGTTTTTT
CASSWSTGLEGEKLFF
>TRBJ2-1|15|once|NA|TRBV5-4
TGTGCCAGCAGCTTGGCCGAGAACTCCTACAATGAGCAGTTCTTC
CASSLAENSYNEQFF
>TRBJ1-6|17|NA|NA|TRBV27
TGTGCCAGCAGTTCACCGACGAGGAACTACCTTAGTTCACCCCTCCACTTT
CASSSPTRNYLSSPLHF
>TRBJ1-1|12|NA|NA|TRBV25-1
TGTGCCAGCAGTTGGGGGGCTTCTGAAGCTTTCTTT
CASSWGASEAFF
>TRBJ1-4|15|NA|TRBD1|TRBV11-3
TGTGCCGTACCGGGACAGGGGGGGATTTTGGAAAAACTGTTTTTT
CAVPGQGGILEKLFF
>TRBJ1-2|11|NA|NA|TRBV13
TGTGCCAGCAGCTCCTATGGTGGCTACACCTTC
CASSSYGGYTF
>TRBJ1-1|11|NA|NA|TRBV27
TGTGCCAGCAGCTTAGGACCAAAAGCTTTCTTT
CASSLGPKAFF
>TRBJ2-7|13|NA|TRBD1|TRBV5-1
TGCGCCAGCAGCTTGGGGCAGGGGGACGAGCAGTACTTC
CASSLGQGDEQYF
>TRBJ2-1|16|NA|TRBD2|TRBV4-3
TGCGCCAGCAGCCATGTCGGGGGGGGTGAGCACAATGAGCAGTTCTTC
CASSHVGGGEHNEQFF
>TRBJ2-7|14|NA|NA|TRBV6-1
TGTGCCAGCAGTGATATGGGTAGGGCAGAAAAGCAGTACTTC
CASSDMGRAEKQYF
>TRBJ2-7|17|NA|TRBD2|TRBV11-2
TGTGCCAGCAGCTTAGGTGGACTAGCGGGTTCGTCCTACGAGCAGTACTTC
CASSLGGLAGSSYEQYF
>TRBJ2-1|13|NA|NA|TRBV7-9
TGTGCCAGCAGCTCTTGGGAAGACAATGAGCAGTTCTTC
CASSSWEDNEQFF
>TRBJ2-3|15|NA|TRBD1|TRBV5-4
TGTGCCAGCAGCCCGGACAGGGGGTGGACAGATACGCAGTATTTT
CASSPDRGWTDTQYF
>TRBJ2-1|21|NA|TRBD2|TRBV15
TGTGCCACCAGCAGAGATCATGGACTAGAGGGGATCCTGAGCTCCTACAATGAGCAGTTCTTC
CATSRDHGLEGILSSYNEQFF
>TRBJ1-6|17|NA|NA|TRBV28
TGTGCCAGCAGTTTATTGGCAGGGGATTCCTATAATTCACCCCTCCACTTT
CASSLLAGDSYNSPLHF
>TRBJ2-1|17|NA|NA|TRBV7-6
TGTGCCAGCAGCTTAGGCTGGGGCCAGGGTGGTTTCGATGAGCAGTTCTTC
CASSLGWGQGGFDEQFF
>TRBJ1-5|16|NA|NA|TRBV4-1
TGCGCCAGCAGCCAACGGGCCAGCTGGGTCAATCAGCCCCAGCATTTT
CASSQRASWVNQPQHF